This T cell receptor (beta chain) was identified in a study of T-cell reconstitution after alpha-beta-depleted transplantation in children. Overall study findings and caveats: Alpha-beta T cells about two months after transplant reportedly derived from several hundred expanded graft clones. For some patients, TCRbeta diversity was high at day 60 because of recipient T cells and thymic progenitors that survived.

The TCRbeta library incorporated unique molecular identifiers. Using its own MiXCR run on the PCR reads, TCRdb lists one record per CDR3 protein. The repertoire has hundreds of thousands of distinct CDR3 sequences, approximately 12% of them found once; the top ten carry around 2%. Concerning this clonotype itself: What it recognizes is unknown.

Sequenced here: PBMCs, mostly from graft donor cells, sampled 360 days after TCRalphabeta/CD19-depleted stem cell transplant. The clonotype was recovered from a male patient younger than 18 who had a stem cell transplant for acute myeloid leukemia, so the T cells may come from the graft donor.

CDR3 sequence reads: CSVVVPNTQYF. Here the CDR3 DNA reads TGCAGCGTTGTGGTTCCAAATACGCAGTATTTT. The rearrangement joins TRBV29-1 to TRBJ2-3, with D hard to call. Germline V gene sequence: CDR1 SQVTM, CDR2 ANQGSEA. Trimming shortened V by 4 bases and J by 7 bases, and 9 bases separated the two germline ends. The CDR3 sequence is 11 residues long.